This entry concerns a single T cell receptor beta chain. These data are taken from a study of blood T cell repertoires in COVID-19. Followed over time, Seattle patients had been enrolled while infection was active. Germline V gene data show CDR1 as SGHAT and CDR2 as FQDESV (reference sequence). Trimming pared 4 bases from V and 3 bases from J, leaving 10 bases between. The length of the CDR3 is 13 residues. TCRdb's copy holds only in-frame clones and misses some; the assay was immunoSEQ multiplex PCR. The table records around 190,000 clones, about 88% of them present only once. Sequencing used peripheral blood. The chain recombines TRBV11-1 with TRBJ2-7; D remains ambiguous. The clonotype comes from a man in his fifties with COVID-19, enrolled during active disease. The CDR3 DNA follows: TGTGCCAGCAGCTCCTCCGACAACTACGAGCAGTACTTC. This gives the protein CASSSSDNYEQYF.